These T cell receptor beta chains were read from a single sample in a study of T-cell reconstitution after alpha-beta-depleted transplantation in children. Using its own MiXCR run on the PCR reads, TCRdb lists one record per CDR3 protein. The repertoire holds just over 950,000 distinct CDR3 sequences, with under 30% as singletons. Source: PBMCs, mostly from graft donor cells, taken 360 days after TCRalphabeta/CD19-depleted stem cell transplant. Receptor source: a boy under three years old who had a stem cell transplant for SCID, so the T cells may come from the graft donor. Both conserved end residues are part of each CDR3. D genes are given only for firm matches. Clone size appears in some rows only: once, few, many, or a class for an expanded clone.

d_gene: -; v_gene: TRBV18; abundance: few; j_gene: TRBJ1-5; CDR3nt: TGTGCCAGCTCACCTGGGACGGACCGCAATCAGCCCCAGCATTTT; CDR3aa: CASSPGTDRNQPQHF
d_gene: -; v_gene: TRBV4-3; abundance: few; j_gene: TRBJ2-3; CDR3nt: TGCGCCAGCAGCCGTCTGAGGGCGGGTACGCAGTATTTT; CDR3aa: CASSRLRAGTQYF
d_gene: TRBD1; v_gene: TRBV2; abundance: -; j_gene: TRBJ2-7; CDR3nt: TGTGCCAGCAGTGAAGCGCGTGGGACAGCTTACGAGCAGTACTTC; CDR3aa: CASSEARGTAYEQYF
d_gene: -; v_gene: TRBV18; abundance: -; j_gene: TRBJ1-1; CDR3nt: TGTGCCAGCTCACCAACATCCGGAGGGAACACTGAAGCTTTCTTT; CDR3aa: CASSPTSGGNTEAFF
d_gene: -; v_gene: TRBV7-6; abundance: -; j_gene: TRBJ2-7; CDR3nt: TGTGCCAGCAGCTTAGGCTCATTAGCTTTTTCCTACGAGCAGTACTTC; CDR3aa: CASSLGSLAFSYEQYF
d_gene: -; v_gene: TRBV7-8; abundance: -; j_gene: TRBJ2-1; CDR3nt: TGTGCCAGTACTCAGGGGCCGATCGCCGCCAATGAGCAGTTCTTC; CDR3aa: CASTQGPIAANEQFF
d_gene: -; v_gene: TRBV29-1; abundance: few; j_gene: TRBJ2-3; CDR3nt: TGCAGCGTTGGGGGGCTAGTACCAACAGATACGCAGTATTTT; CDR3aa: CSVGGLVPTDTQYF
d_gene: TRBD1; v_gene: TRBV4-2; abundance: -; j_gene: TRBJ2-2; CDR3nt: TGTGCCAGCAGCCAAGATAAACAGGGGGGCGGGGAGCTGTTTTTT; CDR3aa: CASSQDKQGGGELFF
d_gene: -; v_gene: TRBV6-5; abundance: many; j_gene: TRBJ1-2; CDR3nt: TGTGCCAGCGTTTCGGAACCCGGGACGCTATATGGCTACACCTTC; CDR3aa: CASVSEPGTLYGYTF
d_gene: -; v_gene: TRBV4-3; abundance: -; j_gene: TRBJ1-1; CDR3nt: TGCGCCAGCAGCCAAGAAAGAGAATTCCTCACTGAAGCTTTCTTT; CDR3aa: CASSQEREFLTEAFF
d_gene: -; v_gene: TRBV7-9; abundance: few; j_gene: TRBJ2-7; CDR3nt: TGTGCCAGCAGCAAAAACCTCTACGAGCAGTACTTC; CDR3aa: CASSKNLYEQYF
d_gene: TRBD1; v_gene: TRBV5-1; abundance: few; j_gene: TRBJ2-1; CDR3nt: TGCGCCAGCAGCTTGTGGACAGGGGTCGGCGGGTGGGGTTACAATGAGCAGTTCTTC; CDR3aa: CASSLWTGVGGWGYNEQFF
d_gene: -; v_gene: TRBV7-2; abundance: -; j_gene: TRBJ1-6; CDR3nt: TGTGCCAGCAGCCCGGGTGGGGGCCTTCTAAATTCACCCCTCCACTTT; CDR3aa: CASSPGGGLLNSPLHF
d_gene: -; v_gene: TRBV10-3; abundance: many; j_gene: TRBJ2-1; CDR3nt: TGTGCCATCTCGTACAGTGAGAATGAGCAGTTCTTC; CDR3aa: CAISYSENEQFF
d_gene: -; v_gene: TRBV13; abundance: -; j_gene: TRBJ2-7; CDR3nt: TGTGCCAGCAGCTTATCCGGGTACTTGGGCGAGCAGTACTTC; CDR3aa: CASSLSGYLGEQYF
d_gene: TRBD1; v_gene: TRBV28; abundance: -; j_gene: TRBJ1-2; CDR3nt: TGTGCCAGCAGTCCCGGGACAGGGTACATCGGCTACACCTTC; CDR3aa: CASSPGTGYIGYTF
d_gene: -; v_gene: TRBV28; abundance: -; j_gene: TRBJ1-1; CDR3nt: TGTGCCAGCAGTTTAATGGGGGGTGAAGCTTTCTTT; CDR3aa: CASSLMGGEAFF
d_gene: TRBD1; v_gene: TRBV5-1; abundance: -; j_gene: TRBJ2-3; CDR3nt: TGCGCCAGCAGACCCGGGACAGGGGGCCCAGATACGCAGTATTTT; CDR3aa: CASRPGTGGPDTQYF
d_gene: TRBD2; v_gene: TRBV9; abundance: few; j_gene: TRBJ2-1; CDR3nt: TGTGCCAGCAGCGTAGATAGCGGGTCCTACAATGAGCAGTTCTTC; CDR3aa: CASSVDSGSYNEQFF
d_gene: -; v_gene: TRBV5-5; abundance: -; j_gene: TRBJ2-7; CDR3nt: TGTGCCAGCAGCTTGTTGGCATCGTCCGACGAGCAGTACTTC; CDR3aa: CASSLLASSDEQYF
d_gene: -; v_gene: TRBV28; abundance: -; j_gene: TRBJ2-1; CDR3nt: TGTGCCAGCGGCAGGTGGGGGGGGCAATACAATGAGCAGTTCTTC; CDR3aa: CASGRWGGQYNEQFF
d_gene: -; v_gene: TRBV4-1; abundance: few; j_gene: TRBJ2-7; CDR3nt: TGCGCCAGCAGCCAAGAATTTCAGGGGCCCTACGAGCAGTACTTC; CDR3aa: CASSQEFQGPYEQYF
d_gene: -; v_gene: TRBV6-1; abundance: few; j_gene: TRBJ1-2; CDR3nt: TGTGCCAGCAGTGGACAGAAGGGAGCTTTGGATGGCTACACCTTC; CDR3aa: CASSGQKGALDGYTF
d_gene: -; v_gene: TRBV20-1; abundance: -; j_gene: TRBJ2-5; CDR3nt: TGCAGAGCCTCGGCCTCGACGAGGGAGACCCAGTACTTC; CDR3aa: CRASASTRETQYF
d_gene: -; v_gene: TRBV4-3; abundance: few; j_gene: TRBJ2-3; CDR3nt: TGCGCCAGCAGCCAAGTTCCGGCTTTAGGCACAGATACGCAGTATTTT; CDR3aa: CASSQVPALGTDTQYF
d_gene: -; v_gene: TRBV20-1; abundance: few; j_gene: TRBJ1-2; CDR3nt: TGCAGTGCTAGAGGACAGGTACATAACTATGGCTACACCTTC; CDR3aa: CSARGQVHNYGYTF
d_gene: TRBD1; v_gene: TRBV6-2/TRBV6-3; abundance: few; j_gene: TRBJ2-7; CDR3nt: TGTGCCAGCAGTTGGGACAGCATCTACGAGCAGTACTTC; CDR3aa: CASSWDSIYEQYF
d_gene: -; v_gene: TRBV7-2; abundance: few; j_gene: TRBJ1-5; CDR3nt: TGTGCCAGCAGCACGGGTGCCGTCCCCCAGCATTTT; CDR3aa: CASSTGAVPQHF
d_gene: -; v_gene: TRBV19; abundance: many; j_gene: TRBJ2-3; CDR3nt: TGTGCCAGTAGTATTGCTTCAGGGGCCCCACCAGATACGCAGTATTTT; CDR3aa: CASSIASGAPPDTQYF
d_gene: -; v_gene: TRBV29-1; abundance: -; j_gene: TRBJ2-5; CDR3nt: TGCAGCGCCCATCCAGCAGGGGGGTTGAGGGAGACCCAGTACTTC; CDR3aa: CSAHPAGGLRETQYF
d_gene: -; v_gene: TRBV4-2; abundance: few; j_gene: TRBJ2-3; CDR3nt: TGTGCCAGCAGCCAAGCGGAAACAGATACGCAGTATTTT; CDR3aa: CASSQAETDTQYF
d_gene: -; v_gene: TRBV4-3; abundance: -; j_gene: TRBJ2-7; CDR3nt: TGCGCCAGCAGCCATCAAAGGTCCTACGAGCAGTACTTC; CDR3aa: CASSHQRSYEQYF
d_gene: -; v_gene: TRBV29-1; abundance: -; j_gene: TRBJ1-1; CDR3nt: TGCAGCGTCGTAATCCAGGTTCTCATGAACACTGAAGCTTTCTTT; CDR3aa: CSVVIQVLMNTEAFF
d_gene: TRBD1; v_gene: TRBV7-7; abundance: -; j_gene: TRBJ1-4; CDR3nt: TGTGCCAGCAGCTCGGGGACAGGGTCTAATGAAAAACTGTTTTTT; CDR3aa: CASSSGTGSNEKLFF
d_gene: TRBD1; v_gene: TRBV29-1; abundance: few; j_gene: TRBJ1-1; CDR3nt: TGCAGCGTGGGGGTACAGGGGGCAATCACTGAAGCTTTCTTT; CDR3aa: CSVGVQGAITEAFF
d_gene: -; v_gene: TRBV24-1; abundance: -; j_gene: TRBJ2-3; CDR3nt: TGTGCCACCAGTGACCACGGGACATCGCTAGATACGCAGTATTTT; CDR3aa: CATSDHGTSLDTQYF
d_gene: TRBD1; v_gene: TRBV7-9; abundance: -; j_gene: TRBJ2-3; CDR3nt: TGTGCCAGCAGCTCACTTCCGACAGGGATGGGCACAGATACGCAGTATTTT; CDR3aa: CASSSLPTGMGTDTQYF
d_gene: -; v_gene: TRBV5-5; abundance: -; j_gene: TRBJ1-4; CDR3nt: TGTGCCAGCAGCTTGGTGGTGGTATCGAGTGAAAAACTGTTTTTT; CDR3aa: CASSLVVVSSEKLFF
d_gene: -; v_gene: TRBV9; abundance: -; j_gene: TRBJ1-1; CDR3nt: TGTGCCAGCAGCGTAGTCAGGGACGCTGAAGCTTTCTTT; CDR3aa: CASSVVRDAEAFF
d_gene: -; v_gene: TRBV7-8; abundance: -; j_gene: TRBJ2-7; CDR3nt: TGTGCCAGCAGCTCGTTTGTCGGTTCTGGTCGGAGGGACGAGCAGTACTTC; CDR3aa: CASSSFVGSGRRDEQYF
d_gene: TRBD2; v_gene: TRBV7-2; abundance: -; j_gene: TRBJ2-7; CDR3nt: TGTGCCAGCAGCTTTTTGAGCGGGGGTCTTTACGAGCAGTACTTC; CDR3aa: CASSFLSGGLYEQYF
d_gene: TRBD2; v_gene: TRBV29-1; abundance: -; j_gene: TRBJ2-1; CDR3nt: TGCAGCGTTGATTTTCGACTAGCGGGGGGGCTCTACAATGAGCAGTTCTTC; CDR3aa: CSVDFRLAGGLYNEQFF
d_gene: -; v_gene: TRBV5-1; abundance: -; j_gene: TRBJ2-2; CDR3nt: TGCGCCAGCAGCTTGGTAGTCGGTTACACCGGGGAGCTGTTTTTT; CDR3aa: CASSLVVGYTGELFF
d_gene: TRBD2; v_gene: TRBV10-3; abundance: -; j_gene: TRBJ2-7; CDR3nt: TGTGCCATCAGTGAGTTAGGGACTAGCGGTGCCGAGCAGTACTTC; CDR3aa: CAISELGTSGAEQYF
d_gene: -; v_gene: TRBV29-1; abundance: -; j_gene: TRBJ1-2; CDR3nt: TGCAGCGTTCAGTGGGGGACCTATGGCTACACCTTC; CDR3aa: CSVQWGTYGYTF
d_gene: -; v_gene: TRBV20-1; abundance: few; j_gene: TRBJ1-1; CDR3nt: TGCAGTGGCCTGGGACATATGAACACTGAAGCTTTCTTT; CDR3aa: CSGLGHMNTEAFF
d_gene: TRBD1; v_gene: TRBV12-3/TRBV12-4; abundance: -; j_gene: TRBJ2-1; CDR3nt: TGTGCCAGCAGCAGGGGACAGGGGATAGTAAATGAGCAGTTCTTC; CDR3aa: CASSRGQGIVNEQFF
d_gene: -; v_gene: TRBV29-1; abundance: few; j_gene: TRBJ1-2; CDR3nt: TGCAGCGCCTCGGGCGGAGAACATAACTATGGCTACACCTTC; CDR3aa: CSASGGEHNYGYTF
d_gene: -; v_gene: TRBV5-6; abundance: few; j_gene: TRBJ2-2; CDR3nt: TGTGCCAGCATCCTACGGGGGTCGGACACCGGGGAGCTGTTTTTT; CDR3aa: CASILRGSDTGELFF
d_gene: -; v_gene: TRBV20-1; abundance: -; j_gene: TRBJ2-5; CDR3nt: TGCAGTGCTAGATGGGGACGTGGTAGCCGTAAAAACCAGTACTTC; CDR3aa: CSARWGRGSRKNQYF
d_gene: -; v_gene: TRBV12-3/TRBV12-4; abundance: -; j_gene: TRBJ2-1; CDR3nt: TGTGCCAGCAGTTTATCCGACGGGCCTACAATCTACAATGAGCAGTTCTTC; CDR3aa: CASSLSDGPTIYNEQFF
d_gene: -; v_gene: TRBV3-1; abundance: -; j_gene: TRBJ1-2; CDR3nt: TGTGCCAGCAGCCAAGATGAACGGGACTATGGCTACACCTTC; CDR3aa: CASSQDERDYGYTF
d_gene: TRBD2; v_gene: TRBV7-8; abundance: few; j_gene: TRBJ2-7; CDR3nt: TGTGCCAGCAGCTTAGCACTAGCGGGCTACGAGCAGTACTTC; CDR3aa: CASSLALAGYEQYF